This T cell receptor beta chain is drawn from a study of shared clonotypes between healthy human individuals. About the study: A donor's plate count was three for CD4 naive and three for CD4 memory; CD8 naive had two and CD8 memory one.

Points from the study as a whole: An expected dependence of interdonor clonotype sharing on sequencing depth was noted. Tissue TCR repertoires likely differ from these blood-only repertoires.

Donors comprised healthy HIV-negative adults lacking recent acute infections or vaccinations. Sequencing used immunoSEQ multiplex PCR; TCRdb keeps in-frame clones, though not all of them. The table records roughly 2.4 million clones, roughly 95% of them present only once. The V end was cut by 3 bases, the J end by 2 bases, with 19 bases between. CDR1 and CDR2 (germline): MDHEN, SYDVKM. CDR3 length: 17 residues. Notes on this clone: Its antigen is currently unknown.

The TCR was taken from a man aged 18 to 30 in good health. The rearrangement uses TRBV28 and TRBJ1-1; TRBD1 is a possible D gene (6 bases). The sequenced material came from naive CD4+ T cells sorted from blood. Subset reported: CD45RA+ positively selected. CDR3 residues: CASSFLISGQLNTEAFF. The CDR3 DNA follows: TGTGCCAGCAGTTTTCTAATCTCCGGACAGTTAAACACTGAAGCTTTCTTT. The full variable domain, its missing parts supplied by reference TRBV28 and TRBJ1-1, is DVKVTQSSRYLVKRTGEKVFLECVQDMDHENMFWYRQDPGLGLRLIYFSYDVKMKEKGDIPEGYSVSREKKERFSLILESASTNQTSMYLCASSFLISGQLNTEAFFGQGTRLTVV.